This TCR beta chain was identified during a study of CD8+ T cells in alopecia areata. Study overall: A 6-month period off drug followed tofacitinib, which lasted 6 to 18 months.

A word on this clone: As yet, its antigen is unknown.

Treatment indicated: oral pan-JAK inhibitor, 5-10 mg twice daily. The study's findings and limits: Scalp clonality and expanded CD8+ clones among the top 100 fell significantly with tofacitinib.

Extraction and reverse transcription of RNA yielded cDNA as the sequencing template. The assay was immunoSEQ multiplex PCR, and TCRdb's table has in-frame clones only and misses some. The table records about 40,000 clones, roughly 90% of them present only once. The sequencing here drew on CD8+ T cells sorted from blood, taken at week 24, from a patient treated with tofacitinib. The receptor was isolated from a human donor with alopecia areata.

In nucleotides, the CDR3 is TGCGCCAGCAGCCCGGACCGTGGTTTGAGGTCTGAAGCTTTCTTT. This gives the protein CASSPDRGLRSEAFF. The chain uses TRBV4-1 and TRBJ1-1; D is unclear. The germline V gene has CDR1 MGHRA and CDR2 YSYEKL. Trimming left V 4 bases short and J 6 bases short, with 18 bases between. The CDR3 sequence is 15 residues long.